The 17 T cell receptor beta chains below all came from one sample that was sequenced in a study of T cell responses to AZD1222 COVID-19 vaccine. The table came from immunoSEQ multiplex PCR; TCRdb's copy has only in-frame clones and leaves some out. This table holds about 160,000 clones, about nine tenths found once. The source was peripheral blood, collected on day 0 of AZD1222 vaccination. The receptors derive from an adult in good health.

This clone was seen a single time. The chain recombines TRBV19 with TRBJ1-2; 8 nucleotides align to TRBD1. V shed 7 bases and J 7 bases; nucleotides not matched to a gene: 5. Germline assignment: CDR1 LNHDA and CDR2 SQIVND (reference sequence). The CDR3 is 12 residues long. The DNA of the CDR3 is TGTGCCAGTACCCGGACAGGGTCTGGCTACACCTTC. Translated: CASTRTGSGYTF.

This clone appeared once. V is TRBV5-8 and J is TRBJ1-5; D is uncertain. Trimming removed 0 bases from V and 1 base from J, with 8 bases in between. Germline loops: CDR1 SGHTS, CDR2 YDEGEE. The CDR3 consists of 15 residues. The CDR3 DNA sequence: TGTGCCAGCAGCTTGGCCCGAGGGAGCAATCAGCCCCAGCATTTT. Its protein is CASSLARGSNQPQHF.

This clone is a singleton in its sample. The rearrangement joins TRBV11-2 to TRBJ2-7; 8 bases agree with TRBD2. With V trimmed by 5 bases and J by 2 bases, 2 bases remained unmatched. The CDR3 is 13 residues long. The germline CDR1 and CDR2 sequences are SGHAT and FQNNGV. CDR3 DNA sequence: TGTGCCAGCAGCCGGGGACTAGCCTACGAGCAGTACTTC. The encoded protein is CASSRGLAYEQYF.

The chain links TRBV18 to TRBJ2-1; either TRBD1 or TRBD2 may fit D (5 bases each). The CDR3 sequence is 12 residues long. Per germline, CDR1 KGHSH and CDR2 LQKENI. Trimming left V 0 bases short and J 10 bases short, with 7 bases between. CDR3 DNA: TGTGCCAGCTCACCACCAAGGGACGAGCAGTTCTTC. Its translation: CASSPPRDEQFF.

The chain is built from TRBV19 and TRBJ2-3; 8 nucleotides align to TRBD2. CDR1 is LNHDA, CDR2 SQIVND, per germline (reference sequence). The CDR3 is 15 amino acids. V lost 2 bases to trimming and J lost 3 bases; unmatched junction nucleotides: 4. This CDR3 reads CASSISGGSTDTQYF. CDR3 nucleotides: TGTGCCAGTAGTATAAGCGGGGGTTCTACAGATACGCAGTATTTT.

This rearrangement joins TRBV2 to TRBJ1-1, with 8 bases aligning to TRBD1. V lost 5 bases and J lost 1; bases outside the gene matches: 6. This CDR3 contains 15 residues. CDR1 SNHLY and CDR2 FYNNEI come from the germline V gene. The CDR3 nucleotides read TGTGCCAGCAGTTATCGACAGGGGAGGAACACTGAAGCTTTCTTT. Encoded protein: CASSYRQGRNTEAFF.

The CDR3 spells CASGQGGLSSPLHF. The CDR3 coding sequence is TGTGCCAGCGGGCAGGGGGGGTTAAGTTCACCCCTCCACTTT. This chain uses TRBV7-9 with TRBJ1-6; 7 bases fit TRBD1. This CDR3 has 14 amino acids. The germline V gene has CDR1 SEHNR and CDR2 FQNEAQ (reference sequence). Trimming took 8 bases from V and 9 from J; bases not matched to a gene: 10.

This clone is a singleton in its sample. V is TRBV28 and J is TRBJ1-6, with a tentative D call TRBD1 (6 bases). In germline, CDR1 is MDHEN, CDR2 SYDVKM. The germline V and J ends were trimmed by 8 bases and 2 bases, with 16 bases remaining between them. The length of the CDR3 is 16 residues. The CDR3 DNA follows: TGTGCCAGCGGCGGGCAGAGGGGGACCTATAATTCACCCCTCCACTTT. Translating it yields CASGGQRGTYNSPLHF.

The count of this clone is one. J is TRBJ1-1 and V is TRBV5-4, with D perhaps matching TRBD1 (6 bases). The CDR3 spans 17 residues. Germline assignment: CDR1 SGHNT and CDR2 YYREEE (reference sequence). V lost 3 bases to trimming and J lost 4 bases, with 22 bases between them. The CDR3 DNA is TGTGCCAGCAGCTCCCAGGCTTGGGGGCGGTTTGGCACTGAAGCTTTCTTT. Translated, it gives CASSSQAWGRFGTEAFF.

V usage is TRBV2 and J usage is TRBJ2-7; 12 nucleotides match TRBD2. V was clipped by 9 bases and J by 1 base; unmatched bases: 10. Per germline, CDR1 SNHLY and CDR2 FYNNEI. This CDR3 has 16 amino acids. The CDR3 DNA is TGTGCCAGGAGGGACCCCGGGACTAGCGGGTCCTACGAGCAGTACTTC. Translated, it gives CARRDPGTSGSYEQYF.

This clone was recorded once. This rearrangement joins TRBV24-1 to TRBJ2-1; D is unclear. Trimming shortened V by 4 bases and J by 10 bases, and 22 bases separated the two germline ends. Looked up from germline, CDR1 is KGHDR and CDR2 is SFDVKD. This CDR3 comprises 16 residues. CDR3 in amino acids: CATSDVGTTAILEQFF. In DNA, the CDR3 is TGTGCCACCAGTGACGTCGGAACTACAGCAATTCTCGAGCAGTTCTTC.

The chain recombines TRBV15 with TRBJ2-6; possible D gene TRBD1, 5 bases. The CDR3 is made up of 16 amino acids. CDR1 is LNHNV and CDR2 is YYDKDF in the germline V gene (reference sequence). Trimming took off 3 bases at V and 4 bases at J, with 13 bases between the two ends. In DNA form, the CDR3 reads TGTGCCACCAGCAGTGCAGGGTACCCGGGGGCCAACGTCCTGACTTTC. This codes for CATSSAGYPGANVLTF.

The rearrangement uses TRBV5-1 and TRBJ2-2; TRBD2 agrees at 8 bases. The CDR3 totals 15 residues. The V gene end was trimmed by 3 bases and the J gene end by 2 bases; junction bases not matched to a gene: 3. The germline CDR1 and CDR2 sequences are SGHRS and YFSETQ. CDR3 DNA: TGCGCCAGCAGCTCAAGCGGGGGCAACACCGGGGAGCTGTTTTTT. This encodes CASSSSGGNTGELFF.

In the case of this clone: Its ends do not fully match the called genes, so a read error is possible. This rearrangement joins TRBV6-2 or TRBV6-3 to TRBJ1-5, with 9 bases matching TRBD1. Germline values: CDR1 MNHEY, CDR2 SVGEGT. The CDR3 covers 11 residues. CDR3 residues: CASSSWTGESF. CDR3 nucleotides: TGTGCCAGCAGCTCTTGGACAGGGGAGTCTTTT.

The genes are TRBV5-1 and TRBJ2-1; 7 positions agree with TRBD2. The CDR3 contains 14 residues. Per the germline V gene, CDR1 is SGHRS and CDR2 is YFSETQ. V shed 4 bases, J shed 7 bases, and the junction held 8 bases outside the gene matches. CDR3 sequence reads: CASSGGSLTNEQFF. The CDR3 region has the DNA TGCGCCAGCAGCGGCGGGAGCTTGACTAATGAGCAGTTCTTC.

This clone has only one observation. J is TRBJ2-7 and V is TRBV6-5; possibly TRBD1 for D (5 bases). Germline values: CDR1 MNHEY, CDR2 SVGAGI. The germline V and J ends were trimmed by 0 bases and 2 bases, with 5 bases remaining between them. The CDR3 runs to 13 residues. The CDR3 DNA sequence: TGTGCCAGCAGTTACTCCAGGGCCTACGAGCAGTACTTC. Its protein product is CASSYSRAYEQYF.

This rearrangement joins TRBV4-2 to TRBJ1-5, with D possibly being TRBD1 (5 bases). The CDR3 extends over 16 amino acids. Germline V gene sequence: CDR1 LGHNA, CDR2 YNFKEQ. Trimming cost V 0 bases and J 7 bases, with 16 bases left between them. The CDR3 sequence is CASSQERGAKGQPQHF. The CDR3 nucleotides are TGTGCCAGCAGCCAAGAACGAGGAGCAAAGGGGCAGCCCCAGCATTTT.